This T cell receptor beta chain was sequenced in a study of T cell repertoires in cytomegalovirus infection. On the study more broadly: Carrying CMV and the relevant HLA type showed in public TCR beta signatures.

To note about this clonotype: Its antigen is unknown.

Study-level results: CMV-specific HLA-C-restricted TCR beta clonotypes dominated the ex vivo response. There were carriers of CMV plus the relevant HLA, and cumulative public TCR beta family frequency identified them.

Trimming at V came to 3 bases and at J to 4 bases, leaving 14 bases not matched to a gene. CDR1 and CDR2 from the germline V gene are MDHEN and SYDVKM. The CDR3 runs to 17 residues. Each CDR3 protein is one row after TCRdb ran MiXCR on the reads. The table lists about half a million distinct CDR3 sequences, 25% to 35% of them singletons. This receptor was identified in a human donor in good health (CMV status not recorded). Some clones in this sample may be carry-over from other donors' samples. V and J are TRBV28 and TRBJ2-5; 7 nucleotides align to TRBD1. Material: cultured PBMCs, obtained from culture after CMV antigen stimulation. The CDR3 reads CASSFYGQAGLPETQYF. The DNA for the CDR3 is TGTGCCAGCAGTTTCTATGGACAGGCAGGGCTACCAGAGACCCAGTACTTC.